One sample yielded the 17 T cell receptor beta chains listed below, sequenced in a study of control samples from healthy donors and cancer patients. Repertoires were generated with immunoSEQ multiplex PCR, while TCRdb's copy carries only in-frame clones and drops some. The repertoire includes 91,000 or so clones, just over 90% of them detected once, and 0.85% to 1% sits in the top ten. The source material was blood. Receptors originate from a woman in her thirties in good health.

For the CDR3, the DNA is TGCGCCAGCAGCATCGGACAGGGTTCGATGGGGACTGAAGCTTTCTTT. This encodes CASSIGQGSMGTEAFF. The V gene is TRBV5-1, the J gene TRBJ1-1; 8 positions agree with TRBD1. The CDR3 is 16 residues long. V shed 4 bases, J shed 5 bases, and the junction held 13 bases outside the gene matches. The germline gives CDR1 SGHRS, CDR2 YFSETQ.

The gene calls are TRBV5-1 and TRBJ1-4; possible D gene TRBD1, 5 bases. CDR1 SGHRS and CDR2 YFSETQ come from the germline V gene. V lost 5 bases and J lost 6, with 14 bases in between. The CDR3 has 14 amino acids. The CDR3 DNA follows: TGCGCCAGCAGAATGACAGTATTAGATGAAAAACTGTTTTTT. It encodes CASRMTVLDEKLFF.

This chain links TRBV24-1 with TRBJ2-5; D tentatively fits TRBD1 or TRBD2 (5 bases each). CDR1 is KGHDR, CDR2 SFDVKD, per germline. Trimming pared 5 bases from V and 5 bases from J, leaving 14 bases between. This CDR3 spans 14 amino acids. The DNA for the CDR3 is TGTGCCACCAGTGGAGGTGGGACCCGGGAGACCCAGTACTTC. Translating gives CATSGGGTRETQYF.

The genes are TRBV7-7 and TRBJ2-2; D perhaps matches TRBD2 (5 bases). Trimming took off 5 bases at V and 7 bases at J, with 8 bases between the two ends. Per germline, CDR1 SSHAT and CDR2 FNYEAQ (reference sequence). The CDR3 is 12 residues long. As DNA, the CDR3 is TGTGCCAGCAGCCGCGGAGGCGGGGAGCTGTTTTTT. This translates into CASSRGGGELFF.

V and J are TRBV6-5 and TRBJ1-5; D not resolved. Germline V gene sequence: CDR1 MNHEY, CDR2 SVGAGI. Trimming stripped 6 bases from V and 0 bases from J, with 12 bases between. The CDR3 is made up of 15 amino acids. The CDR3 loop reads CASRVQPYSNQPQHF. The CDR3 bases are TGTGCCAGCAGGGTACAGCCCTATAGCAATCAGCCCCAGCATTTT.

On this clone: One end of the junction fails to match germline, which may point to a read error. V gene TRBV10-3 combines with J gene TRBJ2-7; D may correspond to TRBD1 or TRBD2 (6 bases each). Germline loops: CDR1 ENHRY, CDR2 SYGVKD. The CDR3 covers 13 residues. The CDR3 region is CATGGTYEGEQYF. The CDR3 region has the DNA TGCGCCACGGGCGGGACATATGAGGGCGAGCAGTACTTC.

The chain is built from TRBV19 and TRBJ1-2; no reliable D call. Germline V gene data show CDR1 as LNHDA and CDR2 as SQIVND (reference sequence). This CDR3 is 16 amino acids long. With 7 bases removed from V and 0 bases from J, the gap between germline ends came to 18 bases. CDR3 amino acids: CASTPLGSTTNYGYTF. The CDR3 bases are TGTGCCAGTACCCCCCTGGGCAGTACAACTAACTATGGCTACACCTTC. Filled out from reference TRBV19 and TRBJ1-2, the complete variable domain reads DGGITQSPKYLFRKEGQNVTLSCEQNLNHDAMYWYRQDPGQGLRLIYYSQIVNDFQKGDIAEGYSVSREKKESFPLTVTSAQKNPTAFYLCASTPLGSTTNYGYTFGSGTRLTVV.

V and J are TRBV6-1 and TRBJ1-3; D is undetermined. This CDR3 region has 14 residues. Trimming cost V 3 bases and J 0 bases, with 6 bases left between them. Germline assignment: CDR1 MNHNS and CDR2 SASEGT. CDR3 coding DNA: TGTGCCAGCAGTGAGTGGGACTCTGGAAACACCATATATTTT. Protein product: CASSEWDSGNTIYF.

CDR3 nucleotide sequence: TGTGCCTGGGGACGGTTTTATAATTCACCCCTCCACTTT. Translation: CAWGRFYNSPLHF. The rearrangement uses TRBV30 and TRBJ1-6; D is uncertain. This CDR3 spans 13 amino acids. V dropped 5 bases and J dropped 4 bases, with 9 bases sitting between them. Germline CDR1 is GTSNPN and CDR2 is SVGIG (reference sequence).

This chain uses TRBV27 with TRBJ2-1, with 10 positions matching TRBD2. The V gene end was trimmed by 4 bases and the J gene end by 4 bases; junction bases not matched to a gene: 19. In germline, CDR1 is MNHEY, CDR2 SMNVEV (reference sequence). The CDR3 has 20 residues. The CDR3 is CASSSSPRLAGGRAYNEQFF. The DNA for the CDR3 is TGTGCCAGCAGTTCAAGCCCCCGACTAGCGGGCGGGAGAGCGTACAATGAGCAGTTCTTC.

The chain recombines TRBV6-5 with TRBJ1-3; a possible D gene is TRBD1 (5 bases). CDR3 length equals 14 residues. The germline V and J ends were trimmed by 6 bases and 4 bases, with 13 bases remaining between them. The germline gives CDR1 MNHEY, CDR2 SVGAGI. CDR3: CASSRGTRGNTIYF. The CDR3 region has the DNA TGTGCCAGCAGCCGGGGGACGAGAGGAAACACCATATATTTT.

CDR3 sequence (DNA): TGTGCCAGCAGCCCCTACCTCTCCTACGAGCAGTACTTC. It encodes CASSPYLSYEQYF. This rearrangement joins TRBV3-1 (or the pseudogene TRBV3-2) to TRBJ2-7; D gene ambiguous. V lost 4 bases and J 0 bases, leaving 7 bases between the germline ends. CDR1 and CDR2 (germline): LGHDT, YNNKEL (reference sequence). The CDR3 runs 13 residues.

The V and J genes are TRBV10-1 and TRBJ2-3, with 12 bases lining up with TRBD2. Germline trimming cut 3 bases from V and 9 bases from J; bases unmatched to any gene: 13. Germline V gives CDR1 WNHNN, CDR2 SYGVQD (reference sequence). This CDR3 region has 17 residues. This CDR3 is CASSEGPGLAGLWTQYF. CDR3 nucleotide sequence: TGCGCCAGCAGTGAAGGTCCGGGACTAGCGGGTCTGTGGACGCAGTATTTT.

The chain has TRBV6-2 or TRBV6-3 and TRBJ1-1, with D uncertain. Between the trimmed V and J ends, which lost 1 base and 4 bases, there was a span of 16 bases. Germline assignment: CDR1 MNHEY and CDR2 SVGEGT. This CDR3 is built from 16 residues. The DNA for the CDR3 is TGTGCCAGCAGTTACTTTTTTGGGGATCCGAGCACTGAAGCTTTCTTT. Encoded protein: CASSYFFGDPSTEAFF.

This chain links TRBV30 with TRBJ2-2; 9 bases match TRBD1. The CDR3 covers 18 residues. The J segment lost 0 bases and the V segment lost 2 bases, leaving 10 bases of the junction unmatched. Per germline, CDR1 GTSNPN and CDR2 SVGIG (reference sequence). The CDR3 region has the DNA TGTGCCTGGAGTCCTAGACCCGGGACAGGGACGAACACCGGGGAGCTGTTTTTT. Its translation is CAWSPRPGTGTNTGELFF.

The J gene is TRBJ2-1, the V gene TRBV5-4; weak D call: TRBD2 (6 bases). Trimming left V 6 bases short and J 6 bases short, with 19 bases between. The CDR3 is 15 amino acids. Germline V gene sequence: CDR1 SGHNT, CDR2 YYREEE (reference sequence). The CDR3 sequence is CASTRGTIGGNEQFF. DNA of the CDR3: TGTGCCAGCACCCGGGGAACGATCGGGGGCAATGAGCAGTTCTTC.

About this clone: The junction and the germline gene differ at one end; a read error may be behind it. J is TRBJ2-3 and V is TRBV7-9; TRBD2 aligns across 8 bases. This CDR3 comprises 15 residues. The germline CDR1 and CDR2 sequences are SEHNR and FQNEAQ (reference sequence). CDR3 nucleotide sequence: TGTGCCAGCAGGTTAGCGGGAAGCAGCACAGATACGCAGTATTTT. It specifies CASRLAGSSTDTQYF.